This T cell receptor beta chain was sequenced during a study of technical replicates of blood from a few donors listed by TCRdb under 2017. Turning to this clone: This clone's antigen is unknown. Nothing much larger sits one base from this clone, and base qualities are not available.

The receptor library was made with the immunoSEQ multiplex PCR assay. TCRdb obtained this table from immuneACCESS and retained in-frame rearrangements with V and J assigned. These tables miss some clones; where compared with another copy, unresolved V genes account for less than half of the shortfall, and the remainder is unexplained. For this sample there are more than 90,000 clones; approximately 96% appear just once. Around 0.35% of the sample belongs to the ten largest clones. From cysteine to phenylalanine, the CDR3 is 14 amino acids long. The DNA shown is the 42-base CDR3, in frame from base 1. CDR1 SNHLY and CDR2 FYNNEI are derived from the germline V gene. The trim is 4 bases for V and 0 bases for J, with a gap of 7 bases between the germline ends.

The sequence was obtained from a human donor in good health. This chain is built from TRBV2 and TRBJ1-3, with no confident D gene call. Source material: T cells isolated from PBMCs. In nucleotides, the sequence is TGTGCCAGCAGTGTTAGCTTCTCTGGAAACACCATATATTTT. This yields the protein CASSVSFSGNTIYF.